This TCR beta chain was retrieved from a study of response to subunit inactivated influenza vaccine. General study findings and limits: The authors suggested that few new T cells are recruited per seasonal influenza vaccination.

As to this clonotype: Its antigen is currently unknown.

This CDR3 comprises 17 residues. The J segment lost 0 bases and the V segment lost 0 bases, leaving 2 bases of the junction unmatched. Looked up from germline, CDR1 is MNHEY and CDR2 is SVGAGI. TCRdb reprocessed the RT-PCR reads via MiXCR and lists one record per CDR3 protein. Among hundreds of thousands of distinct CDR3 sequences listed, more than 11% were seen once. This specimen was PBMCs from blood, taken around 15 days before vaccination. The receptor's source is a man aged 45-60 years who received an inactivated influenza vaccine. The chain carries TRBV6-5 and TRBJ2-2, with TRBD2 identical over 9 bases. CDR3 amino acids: CASSYSTSGANTGELFF. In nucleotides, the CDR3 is TGTGCCAGCAGTTACTCGACTAGCGGTGCGAACACCGGGGAGCTGTTTTTT.